The TCR beta chain described here comes from a study of cytomegalovirus exposure and HLA in healthy donors. This CDR3 contains 12 residues. The germline CDR1 and CDR2 sequences are SEHNR and FQNEAQ (reference sequence). V lost 5 bases, J lost 4 bases, and 8 bases lay in between. PCR employed 60 Vbeta and 13 Jbeta primers. The protocol was immunoSEQ multiplex PCR, while the TCRdb copy is restricted to in-frame clones and leaves out a portion. The table lists approximately 100,000 clones, roughly 70% of them singletons. The sequenced sample consisted of PBMCs. This chain joins TRBV7-9 and TRBJ1-1; no clear D gene. The TCR comes from a man aged 35-49 years in good health and CMV-seropositive. CDR3 sequence (DNA): TGTGCCAGCAGCCCCCGGTTCACTGAAGCTTTCTTT. Amino acid sequence: CASSPRFTEAFF.